The rows below give T cell receptor beta chains drawn from one sample of a study of blood T cell repertoires in COVID-19. Only in-frame clones appear in the TCRdb table, and some are missing; sequencing was by immunoSEQ multiplex PCR. The table lists 180,000 or so clones, 84% of them singletons. Sequenced material: peripheral blood. Every receptor here comes from a man aged 40-49 years who had recovered from COVID-19. The CDR3 runs from the conserved cysteine through the conserved F or W. Each record gives: V gene, clone size, CDR3 length, J gene, D gene, CDR3 protein, CDR3 DNA. D genes are given only for firm matches. Not every row has a clone size; where given, it reads once, few, many or a size class.

TRBV18	-	13	TRBJ1-4	TRBD1	CASRRGANEKLFF	TGTGCCAGCCGCAGGGGGGCTAATGAAAAACTGTTTTTT
TRBV9	few	15	TRBJ2-3	-	CASSVGRAGADTQYF	TGTGCCAGCAGCGTAGGAAGGGCAGGGGCAGATACGCAGTATTTT
TRBV12-5	-	13	TRBJ1-1	-	CASFSLPGDEAFF	TGTGCTAGTTTCTCCCTCCCGGGGGATGAAGCTTTCTTT
TRBV10-3	-	14	TRBJ1-1	-	CAISDSGTNTEAFF	TGTGCCATCAGTGACTCCGGGACAAACACTGAAGCTTTCTTT
TRBV7-2	many	13	TRBJ1-1	-	CASSLQGWTEAFF	TGTGCCAGCAGCTTACAGGGTTGGACTGAAGCTTTCTTT
TRBV4-1	-	15	TRBJ2-7	-	CASSPQREQTYEQYF	TGCGCCAGCAGCCCCCAACGCGAGCAAACCTACGAGCAGTACTTC
TRBV28	-	12	TRBJ2-3	TRBD2	CATSEGRGTQYF	TGTGCCACCTCAGAGGGGAGGGGTACGCAGTATTTT
TRBV2	-	12	TRBJ1-2	TRBD1	CARAGTGDGYTF	TGTGCCAGAGCCGGGACAGGGGATGGCTACACCTTC
TRBV4-2	-	15	TRBJ2-4	-	CASSQDLLAKNIQYF	TGTGCCAGCAGCCAAGACTTATTAGCCAAAAACATTCAGTACTTC
TRBV30	-	14	TRBJ2-1	TRBD2	CAWRPSGLDNEQFF	TGTGCCTGGAGGCCTAGCGGGCTAGACAATGAGCAGTTCTTC
TRBV27	-	14	TRBJ1-5	TRBD1	CASSLGQGGQPQHF	TGTGCCAGCAGTCTCGGACAGGGAGGTCAGCCCCAGCATTTT
TRBV7-9	-	13	TRBJ2-1	-	CASSTNAGDEQFF	TGTGCCAGCAGCACAAATGCCGGAGATGAGCAGTTCTTC
TRBV3-1/TRBV3-2	once	13	TRBJ1-2	-	CASNQQGNYGYTF	TGTGCCAGCAACCAACAGGGTAACTATGGCTACACCTTC
TRBV4-1	once	15	TRBJ2-7	-	CASSRQATGFYEQYF	TGCGCCAGCAGTCGCCAAGCAACAGGGTTTTACGAGCAGTACTTC
TRBV7-2	-	15	TRBJ2-2	TRBD1	CASSLAAGGTGELFF	TGTGCCAGCAGCTTAGCGGCAGGGGGCACCGGGGAGCTGTTTTTT
TRBV10-3	-	14	TRBJ2-3	-	CAISESATGDTQYF	TGTGCCATCAGTGAGTCGGCGACGGGGGATACGCAGTATTTT
TRBV4-1	-	13	TRBJ2-7	TRBD1	CASSQGVSYEQYF	TGCGCCAGCAGTCAGGGGGTCTCCTACGAGCAGTACTTC
TRBV4-3	-	15	TRBJ2-3	-	CASSQGDSTTDTQYF	TGCGCCAGCAGCCAGGGGGACTCGACCACAGATACGCAGTATTTT
TRBV30	-	11	TRBJ1-1	-	CAWSVEGEAFF	TGTGCCTGGAGTGTCGAGGGTGAAGCTTTCTTT
TRBV6-6	-	15	TRBJ2-1	TRBD2	CASSSPSGRRNEQFF	TGTGCCAGCAGTAGCCCTAGCGGGAGAAGGAATGAGCAGTTCTTC
TRBV5-1	-	13	TRBJ2-3	TRBD2	CASERDGMDTQYF	TGCGCCAGCGAGCGGGACGGCATGGATACGCAGTATTTT
TRBV30	-	16	TRBJ2-2	-	CAWSVKGRRNIGELFF	TGTGCCTGGAGTGTGAAAGGGCGGAGGAACATCGGGGAGCTGTTTTTT
TRBV27	-	16	TRBJ2-7	-	CASSSRMTGRGYEQYF	TGTGCCAGCAGTTCCCGGATGACTGGGAGGGGGTACGAGCAGTACTTC
TRBV14	-	15	TRBJ1-3	-	CASSLRTRNGNTIYF	TGTGCCAGCAGCCTCCGGACTCGAAATGGAAACACCATATATTTT
TRBV24-1	once	11	TRBJ2-1	-	CATSRGNEQFF	TGTGCCACCAGTCGAGGGAATGAGCAGTTCTTC
TRBV7-2	once	15	TRBJ2-2	-	CASSLSAGNPGELFF	TGTGCCAGCAGCTTAAGTGCAGGGAATCCCGGGGAGCTGTTTTTT
TRBV28	-	15	TRBJ2-7	TRBD2	CASSSISGRRYEQYF	TGTGCCAGCAGTTCCATTAGCGGGAGGCGTTACGAGCAGTACTTC
TRBV9	-	16	TRBJ2-7	-	CASSQGLGADSYEQYF	TGTGCCAGCAGCCAGGGTTTGGGTGCGGATTCCTACGAGCAGTACTTC
TRBV29-1	once	10	TRBJ2-5	-	CSVREETQYF	TGCAGCGTTCGGGAGGAGACCCAGTACTTC
TRBV18	-	16	TRBJ2-1	TRBD2	CASSYSGTSAVDEQFF	TGTGCCAGCTCATACTCCGGGACTAGCGCTGTCGATGAGCAGTTCTTC
TRBV19	-	11	TRBJ1-2	-	CASRVNYGYTF	TGTGCCAGCAGGGTTAACTATGGCTACACCTTC
TRBV28	-	14	TRBJ1-1	-	CASDPSGSRTEAFF	TGTGCCAGCGATCCCTCTGGCTCGAGGACTGAAGCTTTCTTT
TRBV28	-	14	TRBJ2-7	TRBD1	CASSGQVFSYEQYF	TGTGCCAGCAGTGGACAGGTGTTTTCGTACGAGCAGTACTTC
TRBV30	-	14	TRBJ2-7	TRBD1	CAWTAGQGWDEQYF	TGTGCCTGGACCGCCGGACAGGGGTGGGACGAGCAGTACTTC
TRBV3-1/TRBV3-2	-	12	TRBJ1-1	-	CASSLGGNTAFF	TGTGCCAGCAGCCTTGGCGGTAATACGGCTTTCTTT
TRBV4-1	-	16	TRBJ2-3	-	CASSFRYAGSTDTQYF	TGCGCCAGCAGCTTCCGGTATGCCGGGAGCACAGATACGCAGTATTTT
TRBV28	-	14	TRBJ1-6	TRBD1	CASTTGGVGSPLHF	TGTGCCAGCACGACAGGGGGCGTAGGATCACCCCTCCACTTT
TRBV7-9	-	14	TRBJ2-2	-	CASTLVRGPGELFF	TGTGCCAGCACCCTCGTCCGGGGTCCGGGGGAGCTGTTTTTT
TRBV5-6	-	14	TRBJ1-1	TRBD1	CASTRDRLFPEAFF	TGTGCCAGCACCCGGGACAGACTCTTCCCTGAAGCTTTCTTT
TRBV19	-	14	TRBJ1-2	TRBD1	CASSIHGQGSGYTF	TGTGCCAGTAGTATCCATGGACAGGGGTCTGGCTACACCTTC
TRBV25-1	-	15	TRBJ2-2	-	CASSETARDTGELFF	TGTGCCAGCAGTGAAACAGCGAGGGACACCGGGGAGCTGTTTTTT